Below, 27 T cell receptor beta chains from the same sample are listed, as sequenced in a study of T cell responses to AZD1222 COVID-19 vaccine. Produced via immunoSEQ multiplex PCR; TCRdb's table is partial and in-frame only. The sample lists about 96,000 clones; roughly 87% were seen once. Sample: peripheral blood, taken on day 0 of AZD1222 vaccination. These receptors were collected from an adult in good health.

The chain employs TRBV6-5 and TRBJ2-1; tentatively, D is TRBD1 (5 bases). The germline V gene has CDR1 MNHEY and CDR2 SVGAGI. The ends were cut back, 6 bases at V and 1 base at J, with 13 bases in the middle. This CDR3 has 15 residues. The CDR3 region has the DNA TGTGCCAGCAGCATTCAGGGTAGTTCCTACAATGAGCAGTTCTTC. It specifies CASSIQGSSYNEQFF.

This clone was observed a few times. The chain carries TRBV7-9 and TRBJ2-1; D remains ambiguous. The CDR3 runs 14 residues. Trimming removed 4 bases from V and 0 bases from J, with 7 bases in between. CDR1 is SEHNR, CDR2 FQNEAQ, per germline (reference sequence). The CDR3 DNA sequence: TGTGCCAGCAGCTCCCGGAACTCCTACAATGAGCAGTTCTTC. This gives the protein CASSSRNSYNEQFF. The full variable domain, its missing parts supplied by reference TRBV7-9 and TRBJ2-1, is DTGVSQNPRHKITKRGQNVTFRCDPISEHNRLYWYRQTLGQGPEFLTYFQNEAQLEKSRLLSDRFSAERPKGSFSTLEIQRTEQGDSAMYLCASSSRNSYNEQFFGPGTRLTVL.

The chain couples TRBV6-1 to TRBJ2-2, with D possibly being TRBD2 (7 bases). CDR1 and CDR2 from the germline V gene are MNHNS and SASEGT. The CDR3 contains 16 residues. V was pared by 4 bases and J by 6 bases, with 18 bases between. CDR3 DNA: TGTGCCAGCAGTGTGGGGGGGCGTTACGTTTCCGGGGAGCTGTTTTTT. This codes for CASSVGGRYVSGELFF.

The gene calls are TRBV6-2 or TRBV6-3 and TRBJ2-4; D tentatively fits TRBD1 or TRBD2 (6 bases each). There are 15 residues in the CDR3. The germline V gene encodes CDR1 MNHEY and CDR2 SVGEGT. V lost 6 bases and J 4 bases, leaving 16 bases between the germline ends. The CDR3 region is CASSDHGGGKNIQYF. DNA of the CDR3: TGTGCCAGCAGCGACCACGGGGGCGGGAAAAACATTCAGTACTTC.

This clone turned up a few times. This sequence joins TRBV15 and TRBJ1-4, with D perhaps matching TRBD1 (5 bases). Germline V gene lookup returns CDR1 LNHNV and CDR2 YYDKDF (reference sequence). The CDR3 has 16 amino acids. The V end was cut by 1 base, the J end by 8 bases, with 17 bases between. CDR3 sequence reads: CATSRVVAGRYEKLFF. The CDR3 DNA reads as TGTGCCACCAGCAGAGTTGTGGCGGGACGGTACGAAAAACTGTTTTTT.

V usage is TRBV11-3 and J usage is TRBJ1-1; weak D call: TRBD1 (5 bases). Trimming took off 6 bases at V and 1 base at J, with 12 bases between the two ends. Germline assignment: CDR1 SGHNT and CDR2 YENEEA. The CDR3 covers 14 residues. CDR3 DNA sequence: TGTGCCAGCAGAAGTTCAGGGACGAACACTGAAGCTTTCTTT. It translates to CASRSSGTNTEAFF. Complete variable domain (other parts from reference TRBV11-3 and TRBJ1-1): EAGVVQSPRYKIIEKKQPVAFWCNPISGHNTLYWYLQNLGQGPELLIRYENEEAVDDSQLPKDRFSAERLKGVDSTLKIQPAELGDSAVYLCASRSSGTNTEAFFGQGTRLTVV.

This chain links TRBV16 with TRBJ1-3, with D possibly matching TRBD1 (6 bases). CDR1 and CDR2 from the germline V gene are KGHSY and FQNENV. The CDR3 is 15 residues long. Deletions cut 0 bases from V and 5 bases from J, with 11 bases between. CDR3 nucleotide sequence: TGTGCCAGCAGCCAATCCCAGACAGGCAGAAACACCATATATTTT. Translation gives CASSQSQTGRNTIYF. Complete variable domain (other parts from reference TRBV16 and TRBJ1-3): GEEVAQTPKHLVRGEGQKAKLYCAPIKGHSYVFWYQQVLKNEFKFLISFQNENVFDETGMPKERFSAKCLPNSPCSLEIQATKLEDSAVYFCASSQSQTGRNTIYFGEGSWLTVV.

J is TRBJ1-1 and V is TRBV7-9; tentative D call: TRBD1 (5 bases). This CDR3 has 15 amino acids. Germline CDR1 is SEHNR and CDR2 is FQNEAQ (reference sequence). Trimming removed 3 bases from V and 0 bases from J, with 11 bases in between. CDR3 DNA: TGTGCCAGCAGCTTGGGAGGGGAAGTGAACACTGAAGCTTTCTTT. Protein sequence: CASSLGGEVNTEAFF.

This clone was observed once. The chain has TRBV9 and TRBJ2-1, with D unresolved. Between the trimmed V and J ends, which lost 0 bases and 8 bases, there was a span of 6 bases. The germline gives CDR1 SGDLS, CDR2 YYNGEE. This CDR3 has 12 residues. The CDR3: CASSVAFHEQFF. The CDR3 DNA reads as TGTGCCAGCAGCGTAGCTTTCCATGAGCAGTTCTTC.

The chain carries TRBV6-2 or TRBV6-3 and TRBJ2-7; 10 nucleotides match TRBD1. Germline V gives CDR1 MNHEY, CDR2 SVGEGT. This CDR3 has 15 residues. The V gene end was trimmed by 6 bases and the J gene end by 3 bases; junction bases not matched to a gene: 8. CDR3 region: CASRPDRDRGYEQYF. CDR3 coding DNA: TGTGCCAGCAGACCTGACAGGGACAGGGGCTACGAGCAGTACTTC.

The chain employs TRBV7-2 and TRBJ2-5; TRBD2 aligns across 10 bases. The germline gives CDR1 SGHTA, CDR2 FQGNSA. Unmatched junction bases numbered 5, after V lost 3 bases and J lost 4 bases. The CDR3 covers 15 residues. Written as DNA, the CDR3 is TGTGCCAGCAGCTTCGGACTAGCGGCTCGAGAGACCCAGTACTTC. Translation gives CASSFGLAARETQYF.

CDR3 loop: CASSKTGTANTGELFF. The CDR3 region has the DNA TGCGCCAGCAGCAAAACCGGGACAGCGAACACCGGGGAGCTGTTTTTT. This chain connects TRBV5-1 to TRBJ2-2, with 7 positions matching TRBD1. Germline lookup yields CDR1 SGHRS and CDR2 YFSETQ. The junction had 6 bases not matched to a gene; V was cut back by 4 bases and J by 0 bases. The CDR3 consists of 16 residues.

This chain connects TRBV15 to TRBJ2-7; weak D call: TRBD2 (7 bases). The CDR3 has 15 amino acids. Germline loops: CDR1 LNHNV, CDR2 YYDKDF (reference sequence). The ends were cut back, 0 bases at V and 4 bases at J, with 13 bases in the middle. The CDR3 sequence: CATSRDWAGAYEQYF. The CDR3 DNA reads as TGTGCCACCAGCAGAGATTGGGCGGGGGCGTACGAGCAGTACTTC.

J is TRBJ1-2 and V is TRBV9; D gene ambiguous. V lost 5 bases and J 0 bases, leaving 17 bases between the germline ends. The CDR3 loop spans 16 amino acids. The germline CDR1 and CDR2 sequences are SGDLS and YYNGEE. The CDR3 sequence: CASSTPLDGTNYGYTF. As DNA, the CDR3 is TGTGCCAGCAGTACACCCTTGGACGGTACTAACTATGGCTACACCTTC.

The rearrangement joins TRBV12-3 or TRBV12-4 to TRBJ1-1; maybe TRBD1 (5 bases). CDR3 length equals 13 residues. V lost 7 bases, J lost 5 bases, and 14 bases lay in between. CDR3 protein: CASTPNEGTEAFF. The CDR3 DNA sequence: TGTGCCAGCACCCCAAACGAGGGGACTGAAGCTTTCTTT.

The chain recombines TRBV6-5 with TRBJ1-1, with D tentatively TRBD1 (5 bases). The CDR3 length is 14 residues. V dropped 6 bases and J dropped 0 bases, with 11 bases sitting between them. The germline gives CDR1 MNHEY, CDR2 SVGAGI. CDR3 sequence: CASSWGRMNTEAFF. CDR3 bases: TGTGCCAGCAGCTGGGGCCGCATGAACACTGAAGCTTTCTTT.

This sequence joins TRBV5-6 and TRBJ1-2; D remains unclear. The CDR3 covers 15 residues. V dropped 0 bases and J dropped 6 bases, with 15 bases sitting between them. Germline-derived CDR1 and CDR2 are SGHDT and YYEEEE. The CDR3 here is CASSLGAGMADGYTF. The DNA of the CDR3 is TGTGCCAGCAGCTTGGGGGCGGGGATGGCGGATGGCTACACCTTC.

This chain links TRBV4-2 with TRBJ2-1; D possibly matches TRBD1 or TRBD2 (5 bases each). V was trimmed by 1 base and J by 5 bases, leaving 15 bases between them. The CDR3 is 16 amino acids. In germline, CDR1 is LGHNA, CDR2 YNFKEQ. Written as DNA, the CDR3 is TGTGCCAGCAGCCAAGCCGGGACCTCTGGCGACAATGAGCAGTTCTTC. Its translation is CASSQAGTSGDNEQFF.

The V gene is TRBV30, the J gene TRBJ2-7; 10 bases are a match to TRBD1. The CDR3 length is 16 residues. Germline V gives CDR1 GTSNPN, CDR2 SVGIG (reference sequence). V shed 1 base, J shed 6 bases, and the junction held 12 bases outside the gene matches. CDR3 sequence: CAWSAIDPGQGGEQYF. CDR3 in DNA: TGTGCCTGGAGTGCGATCGACCCCGGACAGGGGGGCGAGCAGTACTTC.

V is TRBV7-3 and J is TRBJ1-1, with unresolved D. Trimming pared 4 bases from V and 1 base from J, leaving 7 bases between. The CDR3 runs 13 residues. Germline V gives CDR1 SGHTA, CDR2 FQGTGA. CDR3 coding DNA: TGTGCCAGCAGCTCACAAGGGAACACTGAAGCTTTCTTT. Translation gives CASSSQGNTEAFF. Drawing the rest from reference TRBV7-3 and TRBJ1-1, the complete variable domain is GAGVSQTPSNKVTEKGKYVELRCDPISGHTALYWYRQSLGQGPEFLIYFQGTGAADDSGLPNDRFFAVRPEGSVSTLKIQRTERGDSAVYLCASSSQGNTEAFFGQGTRLTVV.

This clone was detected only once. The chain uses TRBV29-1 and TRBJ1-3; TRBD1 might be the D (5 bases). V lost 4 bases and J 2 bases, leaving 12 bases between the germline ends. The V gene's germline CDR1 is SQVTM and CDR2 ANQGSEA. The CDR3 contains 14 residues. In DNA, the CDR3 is TGCAGCGTTGGCGGGGGACGGACTGGAAACACCATATATTTT. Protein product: CSVGGGRTGNTIYF.

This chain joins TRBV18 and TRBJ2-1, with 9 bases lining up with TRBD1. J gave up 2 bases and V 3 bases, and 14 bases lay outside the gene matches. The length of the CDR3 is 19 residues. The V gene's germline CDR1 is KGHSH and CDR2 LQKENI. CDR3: CASSPLGTGRGATYNEQFF. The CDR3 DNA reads TGTGCCAGCTCACCCTTGGGGACAGGGAGAGGGGCAACCTACAATGAGCAGTTCTTC.

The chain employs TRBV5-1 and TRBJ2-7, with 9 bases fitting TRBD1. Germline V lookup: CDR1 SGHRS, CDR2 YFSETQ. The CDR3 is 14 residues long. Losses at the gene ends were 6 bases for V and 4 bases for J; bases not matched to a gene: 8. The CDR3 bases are TGCGCCAGCACCTACGGGACAGGGAGTTACGAGCAGTACTTC. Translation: CASTYGTGSYEQYF. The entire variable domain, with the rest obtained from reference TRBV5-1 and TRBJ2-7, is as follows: KAGVTQTPRYLIKTRGQQVTLSCSPISGHRSVSWYQQTPGQGLQFLFEYFSETQRNKGNFPGRFSGRQFSNSRSEMNVSTLELGDSALYLCASTYGTGSYEQYFGPGTRLTVT.

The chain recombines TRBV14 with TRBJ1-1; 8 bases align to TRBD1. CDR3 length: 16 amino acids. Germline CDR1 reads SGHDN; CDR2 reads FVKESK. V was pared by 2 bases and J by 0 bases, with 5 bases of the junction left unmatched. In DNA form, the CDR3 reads TGTGCCAGCAGCCAAAGGACAGGGAAATTGAACACTGAAGCTTTCTTT. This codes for CASSQRTGKLNTEAFF.

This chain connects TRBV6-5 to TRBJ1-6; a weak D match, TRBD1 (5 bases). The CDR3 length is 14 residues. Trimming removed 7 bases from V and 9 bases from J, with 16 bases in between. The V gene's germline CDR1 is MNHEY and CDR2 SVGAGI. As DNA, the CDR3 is TGTGCCAGCAACCTTCAGGGATGGGGTTCACCCCTCCACTTT. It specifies CASNLQGWGSPLHF.

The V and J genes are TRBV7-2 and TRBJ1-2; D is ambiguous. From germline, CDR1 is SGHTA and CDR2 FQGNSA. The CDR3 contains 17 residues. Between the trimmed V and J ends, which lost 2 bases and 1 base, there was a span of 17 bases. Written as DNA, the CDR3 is TGTGCCAGCAGCTTACACCCCTACACGGCACATAACTATGGCTACACCTTC. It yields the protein CASSLHPYTAHNYGYTF. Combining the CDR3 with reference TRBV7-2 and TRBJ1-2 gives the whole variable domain GAGVSQSPSNKVTEKGKDVELRCDPISGHTALYWYRQSLGQGLEFLIYFQGNSAPDKSGLPSDRFSAERTGGSVSTLTIQRTQQEDSAVYLCASSLHPYTAHNYGYTFGSGTRLTVV.

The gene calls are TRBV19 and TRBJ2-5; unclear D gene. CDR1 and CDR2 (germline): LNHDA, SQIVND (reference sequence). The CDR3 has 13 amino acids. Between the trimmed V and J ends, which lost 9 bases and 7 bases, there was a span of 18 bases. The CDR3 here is CASGSGSVGTQYF. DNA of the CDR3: TGTGCCAGCGGGTCCGGCTCCGTGGGGACCCAGTACTTC.